This TCR beta chain was recorded in a study of blood T cell repertoires in COVID-19. For the study at large: T cells, B-cell-depleted T cells, or PBMCs supplied cDNA or gDNA.

Unmatched junction bases numbered 4, after V lost 5 bases and J lost 5 bases. CDR1 is MNHEY and CDR2 is SMNVEV in the germline V gene (reference sequence). This CDR3 has 14 amino acids. In the original analysis: Amplification of reference gene primers provided the estimated nucleated cell counts. Libraries were prepared by immunoSEQ multiplex PCR; TCRdb keeps only in-frame clonotypes and omits some of them. V and J calls and clone size follow that table, whereas D and trimming were derived from the DNA. The table includes about 29,000 clones, approximately 87% detected once. The origin of this receptor is a human donor with active COVID-19. The donor label of this sample is uncertain. The source material was peripheral blood. The J gene is TRBJ1-2, the V gene TRBV27; TRBD1 agrees at 11 bases. CDR3 loop: CASSPGQGVYGYTF. Written as DNA, the CDR3 is TGTGCCAGCAGTCCGGGACAGGGGGTTTATGGCTACACCTTC.